This T cell receptor beta chain derives from a study of vaccination and CD4 T cells after COVID-19. Study summary: There were two doses of either BNT162b2 or mRNA-1273 vaccine given to participants. Sampling after COVID took place at a median of around 91 days (range 35 to 161) following diagnosis. Overlapping SARS-CoV-2, HCoV-NL63, HCoV-OC43 and HCoV-229E spike peptides were used to stimulate cells.

A word on this clonotype: Its specificity is unknown.

Treatment in this sample: roughly 10-day PBMC culture with coronavirus spike peptide pools or control peptides (ViraFEST assay). First, ViraFEST expanded antigen-specific T cells with peptide pools, and next it sequenced the TCRs. The Oncomine TCR Beta short-read assay was what sequenced the DNA obtained from cultured CD4+ T cells. TCRdb analysed the PCR reads with MiXCR anew, one entry per CDR3 protein. The data show about 10,000 distinct CDR3 sequences, over 50% seen once. This CDR3 is 16 amino acids long. CDR1 is LNHDA and CDR2 is SQIVND in the germline V gene (reference sequence). Trimming shortened V by 3 bases and J by 1 base, and 15 bases separated the two germline ends.

The sequence came from a human donor who had recovered from COVID-19. Sequenced sample: CD4+ T cells from blood, cultured in vitro. The chain couples TRBV19 to TRBJ2-5; a possible D gene is TRBD1 (6 bases). CDR3 sequence reads: CASSMSGWGLQETQYF. CDR3 coding DNA: TGTGCCAGTAGTATGTCCGGCTGGGGGCTCCAAGAGACCCAGTACTTC.